Described below is a single T cell receptor (beta chain) sequence and its context. The target antigen is unknown. Researchers built TCR beta libraries using quantitative 5'-RACE with molecular barcodes. In TCRdb, the 5' RACE reads were re-called with MiXCR into one record per CDR3 protein. Of roughly 450,000 distinct CDR3 sequences in the sample, 25% to 30% are singletons; the top ten hold over 0.8%. The data are from a study of CD8 T cells in ankylosing spondylitis. Study results and caveats: The authors reported significant enrichment of disease-linked clones in matched ankylosing spondylitis synovial fluid. Earlier studies detected some motif variants in reactive arthritis synovial fluid and blood. What seemed typical of ankylosing spondylitis blood was a TCR beta motif built from eight highly homologous variants. Relatively scarce in peripheral blood, disease-linked clones were CD8+.

With 4 bases clipped from V and 0 bases from J, the junction kept 7 bases outside the gene matches. This CDR3 is built from 16 residues. Germline V lookup: CDR1 SNHLY, CDR2 FYNNEI. This TCR was recovered from a male donor with ankylosing spondylitis. This chain uses TRBV2 with TRBJ2-5; 8 nucleotides align to TRBD1. The sequenced sample consisted of blood, either unsorted or a sorted T cell fraction (not recorded which). The CDR3 region is CASSAGTGLYQETQYF. The CDR3 bases are TGTGCCAGCAGTGCCGGGACAGGCCTGTACCAAGAGACCCAGTACTTC.